The rows below give T cell receptor beta chains drawn from one sample of a study of cytomegalovirus exposure and HLA in healthy donors. Clones were read by immunoSEQ multiplex PCR, and TCRdb kept only the in-frame ones, dropping some. The sample consists of about 160,000 clones, about four fifths of them appearing once. The specimen sequenced was PBMCs. These receptors originate from a man aged 50-60 years in good health and CMV-seropositive. The CDR3 runs from the conserved cysteine through the conserved F or W. A D gene is named only where the DNA matches it firmly. Only some rows state a clone size, as once, few, many or a class for expanded clones.

d_call	clone_size	j_call	v_call	cdr3_length	cdr3_nt	cdr3_aa
TRBD2	.	TRBJ2-1	TRBV10-3	17	TGTGCCATCAGTACTACTAGCGGGGGGCCCTCCTACAATGAGCAGTTCTTC	CAISTTSGGPSYNEQFF
.	.	TRBJ2-1	TRBV7-6	16	TGTGCCAGCAGCTTAGGCCGGGGGTCTTCCTACAATGAGCAGTTCTTC	CASSLGRGSSYNEQFF
TRBD1	.	TRBJ2-7	TRBV4-3	15	TGCGCCAGCAGCCACGGGACAGGGGGCTTTAACGAGCAGTACTTC	CASSHGTGGFNEQYF
TRBD1	.	TRBJ1-5	TRBV4-1	16	TGCGCCAGCAGCCGAAGCGGGGACAGGGGGCACCAGCCCCAGCATTTT	CASSRSGDRGHQPQHF
TRBD1	.	TRBJ2-1	TRBV6-1	11	TGTGCCAGCCTCAGGGGGAGTGAGCAGTTCTTC	CASLRGSEQFF
.	few	TRBJ2-7	TRBV7-9	12	TGTGCCAGCAGCCATGTTGCGGGCGAGCAGTACTTC	CASSHVAGEQYF
.	.	TRBJ1-1	TRBV5-8	13	TGTGCCAGCAGCCAAACAAGACAGGACCAAGCTTTCTTT	CASSQTRQDQAFF
.	.	TRBJ2-5	TRBV5-6	15	TGTGCCAGCAGCTTGAAAACAGGGCTGGGAGAGACCCAGTACTTC	CASSLKTGLGETQYF
TRBD2	.	TRBJ2-2	TRBV28	14	TGTGCCAGCAAAGCGGGGGGCGGCACCGGGGAGCTGTTTTTT	CASKAGGGTGELFF
TRBD1	once	TRBJ2-7	TRBV28	14	TGTGCCAGCAGGAACCGGGACAGGGTCCACGAGCAGTACTTC	CASRNRDRVHEQYF
TRBD1	.	TRBJ2-1	TRBV7-2	16	TGTGCCAGCAACCAGATGGGGACAGGGCGGTACAATGAGCAGTTCTTC	CASNQMGTGRYNEQFF
TRBD2	.	TRBJ2-7	TRBV4-1	15	TGCGCCAGCAGCCAAGATCCAGCGGGAGCCTACGAGCAGTACTTC	CASSQDPAGAYEQYF